This record covers a single T cell receptor beta chain. The table came from immunoSEQ multiplex PCR; TCRdb's copy has only in-frame clones and leaves some out. The table lists roughly 160,000 clones, more than 85% of them singletons. These data originate in a study of blood T cell repertoires in COVID-19. Study-wide background: Some COVID-19 samples were acute and others convalescent; all came from the United States, Italy and Spain. PBMCs, B-cell-depleted T cells, or T cells were the source of the cDNA or gDNA that made up the material.

In Seattle, patients joined the study during active infection and were tracked longitudinally. The receptor comes from a woman older than 75 with COVID-19, enrolled during active disease. The sequencing input was peripheral blood.

CDR3 region: CASSLWEGSLSGANVLTF. For the CDR3, the DNA is TGTGCCAGCAGTTTATGGGAGGGGTCCTTGTCTGGGGCCAACGTCCTGACTTTC. The chain recombines TRBV28 with TRBJ2-6; a weak D match, TRBD2 (6 bases). The CDR3 contains 18 residues. Germline V gives CDR1 MDHEN, CDR2 SYDVKM. With 0 bases removed from V and 1 base from J, the gap between germline ends came to 13 bases.